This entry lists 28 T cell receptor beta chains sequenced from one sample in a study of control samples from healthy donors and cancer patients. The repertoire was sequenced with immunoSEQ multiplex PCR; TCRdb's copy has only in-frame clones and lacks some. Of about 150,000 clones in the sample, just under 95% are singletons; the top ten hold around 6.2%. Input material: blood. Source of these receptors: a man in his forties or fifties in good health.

CDR3 protein: CASSESGGRSNEKLFF. In DNA, the CDR3 is TGTGCCAGCAGTGAGTCCGGGGGCCGGAGTAATGAAAAACTGTTTTTT. The chain is built from TRBV2 and TRBJ1-4, with TRBD1 as a possible D gene (6 bases). There are 16 residues in the CDR3. Germline CDR1 SNHLY, CDR2 FYNNEI. V was cut by 3 bases and J by 4 bases, with 15 bases left in between.

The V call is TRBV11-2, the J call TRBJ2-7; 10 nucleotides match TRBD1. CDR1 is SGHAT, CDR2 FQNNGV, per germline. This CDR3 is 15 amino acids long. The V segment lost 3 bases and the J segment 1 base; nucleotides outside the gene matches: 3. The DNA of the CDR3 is TGTGCCAGCAGCTTCCGGGACAGGGGATCCTACGAGCAGTACTTC. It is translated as CASSFRDRGSYEQYF.

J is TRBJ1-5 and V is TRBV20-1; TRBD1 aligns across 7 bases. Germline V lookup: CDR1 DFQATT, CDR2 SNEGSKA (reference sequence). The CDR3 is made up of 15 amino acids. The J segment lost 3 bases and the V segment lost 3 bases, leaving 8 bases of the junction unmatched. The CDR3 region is CSASPLDRDNQPQHF. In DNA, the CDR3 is TGCAGTGCTAGTCCACTCGACAGGGACAATCAGCCCCAGCATTTT.

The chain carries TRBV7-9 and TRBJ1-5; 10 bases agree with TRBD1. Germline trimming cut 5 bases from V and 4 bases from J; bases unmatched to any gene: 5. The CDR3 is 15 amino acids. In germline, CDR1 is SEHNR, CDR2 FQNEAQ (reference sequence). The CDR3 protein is CASSADRGSNQPQHF. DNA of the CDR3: TGTGCCAGCAGCGCGGACAGGGGGTCTAATCAGCCCCAGCATTTT.

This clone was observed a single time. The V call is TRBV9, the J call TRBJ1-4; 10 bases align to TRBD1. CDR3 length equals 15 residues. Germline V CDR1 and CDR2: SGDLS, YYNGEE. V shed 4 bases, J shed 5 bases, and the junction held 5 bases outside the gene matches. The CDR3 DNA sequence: TGTGCCAGCAGCCCCCGGGACAGGGGAAATGAAAAACTGTTTTTT. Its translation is CASSPRDRGNEKLFF.

The CDR3 is CASQGGNQPQHF. The CDR3, as DNA: TGTGCCTCACAAGGGGGCAATCAGCCCCAGCATTTT. The J gene is TRBJ1-5, the V gene TRBV9, with D possibly matching TRBD1 (5 bases). CDR1 and CDR2 from the germline V gene are SGDLS and YYNGEE. This CDR3 is 12 amino acids long. Trimming shortened V by 10 bases and J by 2 bases, and 10 bases separated the two germline ends.

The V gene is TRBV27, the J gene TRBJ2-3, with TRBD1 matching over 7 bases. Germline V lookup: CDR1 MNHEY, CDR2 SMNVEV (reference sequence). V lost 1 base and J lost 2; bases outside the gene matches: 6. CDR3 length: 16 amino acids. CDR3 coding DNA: TGTGCCAGCAGTTTATTAGGGGGCAGGATCACAGATACGCAGTATTTT. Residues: CASSLLGGRITDTQYF.

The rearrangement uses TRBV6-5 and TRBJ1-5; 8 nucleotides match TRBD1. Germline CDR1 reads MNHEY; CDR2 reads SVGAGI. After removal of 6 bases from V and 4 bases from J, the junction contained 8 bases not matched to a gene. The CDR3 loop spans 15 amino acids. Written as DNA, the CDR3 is TGTGCCAGCAGGAGGGGACAGGCAGCAAATCAGCCCCAGCATTTT. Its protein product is CASRRGQAANQPQHF.

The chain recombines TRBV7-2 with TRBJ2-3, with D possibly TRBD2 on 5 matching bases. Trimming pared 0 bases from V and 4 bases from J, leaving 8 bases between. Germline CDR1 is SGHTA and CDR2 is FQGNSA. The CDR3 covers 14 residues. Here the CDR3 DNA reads TGTGCCAGCAGCTTAGCAGGTAGCGCAGATACGCAGTATTTT. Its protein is CASSLAGSADTQYF. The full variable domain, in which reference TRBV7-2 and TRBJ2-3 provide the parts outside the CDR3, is GAGVSQSPSNKVTEKGKDVELRCDPISGHTALYWYRQSLGQGLEFLIYFQGNSAPDKSGLPSDRFSAERTGGSVSTLTIQRTQQEDSAVYLCASSLAGSADTQYFGPGTRLTVL.

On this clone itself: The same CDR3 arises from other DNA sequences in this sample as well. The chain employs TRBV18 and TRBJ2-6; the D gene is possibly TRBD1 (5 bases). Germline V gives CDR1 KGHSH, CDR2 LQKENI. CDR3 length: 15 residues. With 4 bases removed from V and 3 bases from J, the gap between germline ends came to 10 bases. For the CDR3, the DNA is TGTGCCAGCTCACAAGGGGCGCTTGGGGCCAACGTCCTGACTTTC. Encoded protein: CASSQGALGANVLTF.

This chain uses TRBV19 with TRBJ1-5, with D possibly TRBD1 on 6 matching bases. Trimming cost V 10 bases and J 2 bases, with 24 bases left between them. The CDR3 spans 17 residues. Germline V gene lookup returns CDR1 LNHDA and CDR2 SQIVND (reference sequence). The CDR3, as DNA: TGTGCCACCAGGAGGGGGGGAGGGCTTGAGGGCAATCAGCCCCAGCATTTT. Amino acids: CATRRGGGLEGNQPQHF.

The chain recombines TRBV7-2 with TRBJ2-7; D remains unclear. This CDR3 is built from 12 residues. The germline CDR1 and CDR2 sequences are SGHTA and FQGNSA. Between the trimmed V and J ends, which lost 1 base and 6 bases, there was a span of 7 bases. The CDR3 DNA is TGTGCCAGCAGCTTAGAACGTCTCGAGCAGTACTTC. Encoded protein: CASSLERLEQYF.

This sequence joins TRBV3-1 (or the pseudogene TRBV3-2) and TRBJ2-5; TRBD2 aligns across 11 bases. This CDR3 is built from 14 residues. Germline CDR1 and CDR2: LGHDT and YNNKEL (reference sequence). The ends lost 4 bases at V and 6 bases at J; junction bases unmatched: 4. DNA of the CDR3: TGTGCCAGCAGCCTTAGCGGGGGGGCGAAGACCCAGTACTTC. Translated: CASSLSGGAKTQYF.

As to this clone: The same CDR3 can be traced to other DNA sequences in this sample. The CDR3 nucleotides are TGCAGTGCTCGACAGGGGTACGAGCAGTACTTC. This translates into CSARQGYEQYF. The chain has TRBV20-1 and TRBJ2-7; 8 nucleotides agree with TRBD1. Germline-derived CDR1 and CDR2 are DFQATT and SNEGSKA (reference sequence). The CDR3 contains 11 residues. V dropped 5 bases and J dropped 4; count of bases not matched to a gene: 1.

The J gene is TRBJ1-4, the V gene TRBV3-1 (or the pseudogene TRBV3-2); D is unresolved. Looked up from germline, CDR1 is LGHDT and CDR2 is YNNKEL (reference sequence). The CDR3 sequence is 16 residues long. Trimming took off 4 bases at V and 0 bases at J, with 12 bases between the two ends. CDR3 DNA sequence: TGTGCCAGCAGCCCGAGCCGAACTGCAACTAATGAAAAACTGTTTTTT. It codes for CASSPSRTATNEKLFF.

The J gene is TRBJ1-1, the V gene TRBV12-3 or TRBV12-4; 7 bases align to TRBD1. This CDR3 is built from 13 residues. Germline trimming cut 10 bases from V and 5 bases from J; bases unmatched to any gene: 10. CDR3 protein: CAIRPTGETEAFF. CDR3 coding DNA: TGTGCCATCAGGCCCACAGGGGAGACTGAAGCTTTCTTT.

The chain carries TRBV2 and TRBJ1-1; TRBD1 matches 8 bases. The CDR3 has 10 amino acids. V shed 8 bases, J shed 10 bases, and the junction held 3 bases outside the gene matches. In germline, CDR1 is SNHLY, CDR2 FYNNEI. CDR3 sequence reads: CASGDRGAFF. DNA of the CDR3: TGTGCCAGCGGCGACAGGGGAGCTTTCTTT.

The CDR3 loop reads CASSSRLDSSTDTQYF. CDR3 nucleotides: TGTGCCAGCAGTTCCAGACTAGATTCTAGCACAGATACGCAGTATTTT. This chain connects TRBV27 to TRBJ2-3; D perhaps matches TRBD2 (6 bases). The CDR3 has 16 residues. CDR1 MNHEY and CDR2 SMNVEV come from the germline V gene (reference sequence). V was trimmed by 4 bases and J by 0 bases, leaving 14 bases between them.

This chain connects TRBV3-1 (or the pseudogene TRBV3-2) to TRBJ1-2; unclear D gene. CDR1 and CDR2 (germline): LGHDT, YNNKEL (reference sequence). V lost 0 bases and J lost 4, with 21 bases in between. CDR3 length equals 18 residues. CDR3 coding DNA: TGTGCCAGCAGCCAAGATGGCCCGCCAGCCCACCCCCCCTATGGCTACACCTTC. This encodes CASSQDGPPAHPPYGYTF.

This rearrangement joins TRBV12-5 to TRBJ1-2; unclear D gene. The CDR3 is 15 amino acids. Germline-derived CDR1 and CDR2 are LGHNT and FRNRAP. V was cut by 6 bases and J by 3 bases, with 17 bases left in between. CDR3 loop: CASGSGSPGDYGYTF. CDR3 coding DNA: TGTGCTAGTGGCTCCGGGTCGCCCGGGGACTATGGCTACACCTTC. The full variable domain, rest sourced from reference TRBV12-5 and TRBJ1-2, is DARVTQTPRHKVTEMGQEVTMRCQPILGHNTVFWYRQTMMQGLELLAYFRNRAPLDDSGMPKDRFSAEMPDATLATLKIQPSEPRDSAVYFCASGSGSPGDYGYTFGSGTRLTVV.

CDR3 bases: TGTGCCAGCGGTGCAGGCCCCACTGAAGCTTTCTTT. Amino acid sequence: CASGAGPTEAFF. This chain uses TRBV21-1 with TRBJ1-1; the DNA was not used to check the table's D call, TRBD1. TRBV21-1 is a recognized pseudogene. CDR3 size: 12 residues.

For the CDR3, the DNA is TGTGCCTGCGCATCGGGCGGAGCCTACGAGCAGTACTTC. Translated, it gives CACASGGAYEQYF. The chain combines TRBV19 with TRBJ2-7; no clear D gene. The V gene's germline CDR1 is LNHDA and CDR2 SQIVND (reference sequence). V was pared by 11 bases and J by 2 bases, with 16 bases between. The CDR3 covers 13 residues.

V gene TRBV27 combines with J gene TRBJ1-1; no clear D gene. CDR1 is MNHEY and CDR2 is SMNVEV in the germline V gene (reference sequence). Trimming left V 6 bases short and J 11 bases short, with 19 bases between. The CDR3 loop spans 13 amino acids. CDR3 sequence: CASSDGVLPVAFF. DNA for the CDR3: TGTGCCAGCAGCGACGGGGTGCTGCCTGTGGCTTTCTTT.

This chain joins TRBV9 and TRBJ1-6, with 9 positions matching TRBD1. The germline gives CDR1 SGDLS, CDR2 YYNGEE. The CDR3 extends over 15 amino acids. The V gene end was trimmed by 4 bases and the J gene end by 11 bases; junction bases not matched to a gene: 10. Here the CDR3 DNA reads TGTGCCAGCAGCCCAGTGCCAGGGACAGGGACACCCCTCCACTTT. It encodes CASSPVPGTGTPLHF. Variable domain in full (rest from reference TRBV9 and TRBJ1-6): DSGVTQTPKHLITATGQRVTLRCSPRSGDLSVYWYQQSLDQGLQFLIQYYNGEERAKGNILERFSAQQFPDLHSELNLSSLELGDSALYFCASSPVPGTGTPLHFGNGTRLTVT.

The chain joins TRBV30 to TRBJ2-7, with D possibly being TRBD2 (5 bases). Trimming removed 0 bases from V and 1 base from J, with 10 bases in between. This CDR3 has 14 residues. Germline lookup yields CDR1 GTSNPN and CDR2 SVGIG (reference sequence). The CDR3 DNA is TGTGCCTGGAGTGTAGGAGGCCAGTCCTACGAGCAGTACTTC. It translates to CAWSVGGQSYEQYF.

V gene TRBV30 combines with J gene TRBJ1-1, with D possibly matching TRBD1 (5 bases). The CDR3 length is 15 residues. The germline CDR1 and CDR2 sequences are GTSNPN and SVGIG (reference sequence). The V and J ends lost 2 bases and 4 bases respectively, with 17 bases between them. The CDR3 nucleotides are TGTGCCTGGAGTCGGGGAGAATTGAGGGGCACTGAAGCTTTCTTT. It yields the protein CAWSRGELRGTEAFF.

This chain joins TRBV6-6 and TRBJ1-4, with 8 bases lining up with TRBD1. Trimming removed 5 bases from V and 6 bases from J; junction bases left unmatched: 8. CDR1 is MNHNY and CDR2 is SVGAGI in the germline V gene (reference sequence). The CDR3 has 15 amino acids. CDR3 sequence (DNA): TGTGCCAGCAGTACACCGGGACAGGCAGATGAAAAACTGTTTTTT. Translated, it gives CASSTPGQADEKLFF.

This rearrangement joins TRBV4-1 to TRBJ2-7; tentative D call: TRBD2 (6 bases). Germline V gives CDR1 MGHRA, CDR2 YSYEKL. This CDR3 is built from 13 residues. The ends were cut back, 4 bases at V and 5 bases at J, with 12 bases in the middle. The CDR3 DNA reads TGCGCCAGCAGCCTGACCTCGGGGGACGAGCAGTACTTC. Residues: CASSLTSGDEQYF.